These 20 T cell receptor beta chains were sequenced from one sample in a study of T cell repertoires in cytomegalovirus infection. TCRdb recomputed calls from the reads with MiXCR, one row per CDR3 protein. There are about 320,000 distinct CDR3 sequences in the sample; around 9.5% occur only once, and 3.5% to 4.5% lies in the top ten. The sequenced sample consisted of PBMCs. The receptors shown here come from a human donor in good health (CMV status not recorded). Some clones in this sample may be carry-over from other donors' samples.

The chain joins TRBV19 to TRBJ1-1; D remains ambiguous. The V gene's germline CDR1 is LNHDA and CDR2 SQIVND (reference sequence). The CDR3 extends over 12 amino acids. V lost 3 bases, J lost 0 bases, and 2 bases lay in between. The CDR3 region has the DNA TGTGCCAGTAGTATGGTGAACACTGAAGCTTTCTTT. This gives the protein CASSMVNTEAFF.

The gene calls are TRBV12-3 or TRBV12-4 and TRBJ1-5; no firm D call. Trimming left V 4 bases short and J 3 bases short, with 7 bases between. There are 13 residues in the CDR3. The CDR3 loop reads CASSSVTNQPQHF. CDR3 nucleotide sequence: TGTGCCAGCAGTTCGGTCACCAATCAGCCCCAGCATTTT.

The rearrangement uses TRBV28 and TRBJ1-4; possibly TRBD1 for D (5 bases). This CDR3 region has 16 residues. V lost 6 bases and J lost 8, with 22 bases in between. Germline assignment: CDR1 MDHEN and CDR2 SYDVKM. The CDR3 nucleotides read TGTGCCAGCAGCCCCCTATATGGGGCCCTTGGGGAAAAACTGTTTTTT. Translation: CASSPLYGALGEKLFF.

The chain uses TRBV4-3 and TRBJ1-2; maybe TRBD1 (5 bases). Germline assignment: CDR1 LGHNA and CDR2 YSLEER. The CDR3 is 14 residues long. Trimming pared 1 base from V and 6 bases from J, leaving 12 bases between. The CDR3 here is CASSQGREEDGYTF. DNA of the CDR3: TGCGCCAGCAGCCAAGGCAGGGAGGAAGATGGCTACACCTTC.

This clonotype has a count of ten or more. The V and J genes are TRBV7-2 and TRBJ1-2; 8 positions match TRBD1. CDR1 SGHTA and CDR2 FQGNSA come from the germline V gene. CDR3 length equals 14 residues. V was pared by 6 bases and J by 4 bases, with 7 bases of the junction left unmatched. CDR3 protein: CASSPRQGIYGYTF. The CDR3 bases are TGTGCCAGCAGTCCTCGACAGGGGATCTATGGCTACACCTTC.

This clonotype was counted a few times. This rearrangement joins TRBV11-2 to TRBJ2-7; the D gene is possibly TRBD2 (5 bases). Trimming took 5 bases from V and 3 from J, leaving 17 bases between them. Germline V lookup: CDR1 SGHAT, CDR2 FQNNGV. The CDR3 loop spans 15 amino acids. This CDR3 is CASSLLPQTNYEQYF. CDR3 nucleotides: TGTGCCAGCAGCCTCCTACCACAGACTAACTACGAGCAGTACTTC. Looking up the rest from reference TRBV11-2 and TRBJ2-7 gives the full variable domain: EAGVAQSPRYKIIEKRQSVAFWCNPISGHATLYWYQQILGQGPKLLIQFQNNGVVDDSQLPKDRFSAERLKGVDSTLKIQPAKLEDSAVYLCASSLLPQTNYEQYFGPGTRLTVT.

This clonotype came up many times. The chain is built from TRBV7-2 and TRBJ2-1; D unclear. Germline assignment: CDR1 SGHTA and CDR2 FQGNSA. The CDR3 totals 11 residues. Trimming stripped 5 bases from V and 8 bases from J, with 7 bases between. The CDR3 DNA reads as TGTGCCAGCAGCCGGTCCGATGAGCAGTTCTTC. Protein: CASSRSDEQFF.

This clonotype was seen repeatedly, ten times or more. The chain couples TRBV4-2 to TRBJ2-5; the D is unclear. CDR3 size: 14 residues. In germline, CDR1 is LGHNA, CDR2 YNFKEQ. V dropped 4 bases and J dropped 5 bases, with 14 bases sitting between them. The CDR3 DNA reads TGTGCCAGCAGCCGGTCACTCTGGGGTGAGACCCAGTACTTC. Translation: CASSRSLWGETQYF.

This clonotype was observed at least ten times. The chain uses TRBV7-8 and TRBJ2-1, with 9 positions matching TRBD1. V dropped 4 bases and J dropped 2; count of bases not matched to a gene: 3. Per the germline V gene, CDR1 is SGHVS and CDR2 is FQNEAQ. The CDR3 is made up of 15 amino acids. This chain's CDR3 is CASSSWTGAYNEQFF. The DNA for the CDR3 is TGTGCCAGCAGCTCTTGGACAGGGGCCTACAATGAGCAGTTCTTC.

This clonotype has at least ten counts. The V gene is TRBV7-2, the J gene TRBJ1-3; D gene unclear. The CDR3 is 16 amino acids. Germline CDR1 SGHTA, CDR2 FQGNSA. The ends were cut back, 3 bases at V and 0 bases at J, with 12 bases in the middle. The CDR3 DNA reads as TGTGCCAGCAGCTTTGGTGGGCCGATCTCTGGAAACACCATATATTTT. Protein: CASSFGGPISGNTIYF.

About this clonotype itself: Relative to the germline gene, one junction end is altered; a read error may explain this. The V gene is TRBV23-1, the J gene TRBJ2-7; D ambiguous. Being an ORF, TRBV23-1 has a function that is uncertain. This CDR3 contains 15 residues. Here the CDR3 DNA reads TGCGCCAGCAGTCAAGGGCAGACACATCTCTACGAGCAGAACTTC. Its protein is CASSQGQTHLYEQNF.

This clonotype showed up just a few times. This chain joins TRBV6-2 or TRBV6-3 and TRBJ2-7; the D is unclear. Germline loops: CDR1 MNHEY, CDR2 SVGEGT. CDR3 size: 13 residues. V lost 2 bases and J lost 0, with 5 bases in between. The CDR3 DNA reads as TGTGCCAGCAGTTACATGGGCTCCTACGAGCAGTACTTC. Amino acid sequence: CASSYMGSYEQYF.

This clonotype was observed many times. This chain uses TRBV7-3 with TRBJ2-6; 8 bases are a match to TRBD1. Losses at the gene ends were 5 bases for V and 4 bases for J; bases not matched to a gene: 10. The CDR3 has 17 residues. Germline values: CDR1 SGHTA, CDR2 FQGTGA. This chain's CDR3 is CASSVRTGRSGANVLTF. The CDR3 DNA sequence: TGTGCCAGCAGCGTAAGGACAGGGAGGTCCGGGGCCAACGTCCTGACTTTC.

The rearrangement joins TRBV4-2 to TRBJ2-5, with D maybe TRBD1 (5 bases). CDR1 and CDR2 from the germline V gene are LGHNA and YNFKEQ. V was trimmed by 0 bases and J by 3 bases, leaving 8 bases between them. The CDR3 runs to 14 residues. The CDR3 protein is CASSQEAGKETQYF. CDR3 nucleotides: TGTGCCAGCAGCCAAGAAGCAGGGAAAGAGACCCAGTACTTC.

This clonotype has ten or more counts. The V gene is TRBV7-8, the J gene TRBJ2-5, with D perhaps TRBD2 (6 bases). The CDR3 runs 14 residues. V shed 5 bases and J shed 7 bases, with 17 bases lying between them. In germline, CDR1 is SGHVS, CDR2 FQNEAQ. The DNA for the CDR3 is TGTGCCAGCAGCGCTATGAGCCTACTAGCGACCCAGTACTTC. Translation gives CASSAMSLLATQYF. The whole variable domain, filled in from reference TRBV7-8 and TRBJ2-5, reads GAGVSQSPRYKVAKRGQDVALRCDPISGHVSLFWYQQALGQGPEFLTYFQNEAQLDKSGLPSDRFFAERPEGSVSTLKIQRTQQEDSAVYLCASSAMSLLATQYFGPGTRLLVL.

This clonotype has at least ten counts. The CDR3 region is CASSFSGGEDIQYF. CDR3 coding DNA: TGTGCCAGCAGCTTTAGCGGGGGGGAGGACATTCAGTACTTC. The rearrangement joins TRBV5-4 to TRBJ2-4; 11 positions agree with TRBD2. V lost 2 bases to trimming and J lost 8 bases; unmatched junction nucleotides: 3. Germline lookup yields CDR1 SGHNT and CDR2 YYREEE (reference sequence). The CDR3 contains 14 residues.

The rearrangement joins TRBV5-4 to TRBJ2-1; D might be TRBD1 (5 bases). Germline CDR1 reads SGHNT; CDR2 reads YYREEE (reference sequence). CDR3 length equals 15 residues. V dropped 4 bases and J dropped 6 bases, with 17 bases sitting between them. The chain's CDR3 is CASSPEISRVNEQFF. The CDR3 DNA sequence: TGTGCCAGCAGCCCCGAGATCTCCAGGGTCAATGAGCAGTTCTTC.

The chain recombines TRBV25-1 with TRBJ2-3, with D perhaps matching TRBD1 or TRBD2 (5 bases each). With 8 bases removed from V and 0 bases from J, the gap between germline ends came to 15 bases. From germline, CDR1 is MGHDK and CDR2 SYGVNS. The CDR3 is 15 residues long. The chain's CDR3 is CASRLDWGSTDTQYF. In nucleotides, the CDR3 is TGTGCCAGCCGACTGGACTGGGGGAGCACAGATACGCAGTATTTT.

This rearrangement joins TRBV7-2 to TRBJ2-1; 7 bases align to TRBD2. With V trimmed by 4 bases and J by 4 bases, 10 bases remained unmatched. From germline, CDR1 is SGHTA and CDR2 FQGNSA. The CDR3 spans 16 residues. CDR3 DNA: TGTGCCAGCAGCTCTCAGGTCGGGACTACTTACAATGAGCAGTTCTTC. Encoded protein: CASSSQVGTTYNEQFF.

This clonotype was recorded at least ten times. CDR3 DNA: TGTGCCAGCAGCTTAAGCGGGGACAGCCTCGAAGGCTACACCTTC. Translating it yields CASSLSGDSLEGYTF. This chain connects TRBV7-9 to TRBJ1-2, with 7 bases lining up with TRBD1. The J segment lost 8 bases and the V segment lost 2 bases, leaving 11 bases of the junction unmatched. Germline CDR1 and CDR2: SEHNR and FQNEAQ (reference sequence). The CDR3 extends over 15 amino acids.